Each of the 29 T cell receptor beta chains below was sequenced from the same sample in a study of T cell repertoires in cytomegalovirus infection. TCRdb processed the reads anew with MiXCR; each CDR3 protein has one entry. The sample has roughly 200,000 distinct CDR3 sequences, 15% to 20% seen once. Sequencing was performed on CD8+ T cells from PBMCs. These receptors originate from a human donor in good health (CMV status not recorded). Some clones in this sample may be carry-over from other donors' samples.

This clonotype was seen a handful of times. The V call is TRBV4-3, the J call TRBJ1-1; the D is unclear. Trimming took off 0 bases at V and 3 bases at J, with 5 bases between the two ends. Germline V lookup: CDR1 LGHNA, CDR2 YSLEER. The length of the CDR3 is 13 residues. CDR3: CASSQERDTEAFF. The CDR3 nucleotides are TGCGCCAGCAGCCAAGAGAGGGACACTGAAGCTTTCTTT.

The chain carries TRBV30 and TRBJ1-1, with TRBD1 matching 7 bases. Germline V lookup: CDR1 GTSNPN, CDR2 SVGIG (reference sequence). The trim removed 1 base at V and 1 base at J, leaving 0 bases unmatched. The CDR3 contains 13 residues. CDR3 bases: TGTGCCTGGAGTGCAGGGGGGAACACTGAAGCTTTCTTT. Encoded protein: CAWSAGGNTEAFF. The full variable domain, in which reference TRBV30 and TRBJ1-1 provide the parts outside the CDR3, is SQTIHQWPATLVQPVGSPLSLECTVEGTSNPNLYWYRQAAGRGLQLLFYSVGIGQISSEVPQNLSASRPQDRQFILSSKKLLLSDSGFYLCAWSAGGNTEAFFGQGTRLTVV.

This clonotype showed up just a few times. The CDR3 protein is CASSKTSEYNEQFF. CDR3 bases: TGTGCCAGCAGCAAGACTAGCGAGTACAATGAGCAGTTCTTC. The genes are TRBV6-6 and TRBJ2-1; 8 bases agree with TRBD2. J was trimmed by 4 bases and V by 6 bases; bases with no gene match: 5. The CDR3 contains 14 residues. CDR1 is MNHNY and CDR2 is SVGAGI in the germline V gene (reference sequence).

In its sample, this clonotype was seen a few times. The rearrangement joins TRBV24-1 to TRBJ2-3; no definite D call. The CDR3 extends over 14 amino acids. Per the germline V gene, CDR1 is KGHDR and CDR2 is SFDVKD. The V and J ends lost 3 bases and 4 bases respectively, with 10 bases between them. The CDR3 sequence: CATSDPSGSDTQYF. In nucleotides, the CDR3 is TGTGCCACCAGTGATCCCTCCGGCTCAGATACGCAGTATTTT.

The chain links TRBV4-1 to TRBJ1-1, with 7 bases lining up with TRBD1. The V gene end was trimmed by 4 bases and the J gene end by 0 bases; junction bases not matched to a gene: 5. Germline V CDR1 and CDR2: MGHRA, YSYEKL. The CDR3 consists of 15 residues. CDR3 sequence: CASSLTTGLNTEAFF. The CDR3 DNA reads TGCGCCAGCAGCCTAACGACAGGGCTGAACACTGAAGCTTTCTTT.

The chain has TRBV27 and TRBJ2-3; D may be TRBD2 (6 bases). CDR3 length: 14 residues. In germline, CDR1 is MNHEY, CDR2 SMNVEV (reference sequence). The ends were cut back, 2 bases at V and 6 bases at J, with 12 bases in the middle. The CDR3: CASSLGGARDTQYF. For the CDR3, the DNA is TGTGCCAGCAGTTTAGGAGGGGCCAGGGATACGCAGTATTTT.

The DNA of the CDR3 is TGTGCCAGCAGTTACCGACAGGCAACAAGAAGTCAGCCCCAGCATTTT. This codes for CASSYRQATRSQPQHF. This chain uses TRBV6-2 or TRBV6-3 with TRBJ1-5; possible D gene TRBD1, 6 bases. Germline V gives CDR1 MNHEY, CDR2 SVGEGT. CDR3 size: 16 residues. The germline V and J ends were trimmed by 2 bases and 6 bases, with 17 bases remaining between them.

This clonotype was detected only a few times. The gene calls are TRBV25-1 and TRBJ2-3; 9 bases map to TRBD2. This CDR3 spans 16 amino acids. Germline V gives CDR1 MGHDK, CDR2 SYGVNS. Trimming removed 2 bases from V and 5 bases from J; junction bases left unmatched: 8. The CDR3 bases are TGTGCCAGCAGTGAAATCGCGGGGGGGCATAAAGATACGCAGTATTTT. This encodes CASSEIAGGHKDTQYF.

This chain joins TRBV6-2 or TRBV6-3 and TRBJ2-3, with D possibly matching TRBD2 (6 bases). The V gene lost 6 bases and the J gene lost 5 bases, with 15 bases spanning the gap. Per germline, CDR1 MNHEY and CDR2 SVGEGT. CDR3 length: 14 amino acids. As DNA, the CDR3 is TGTGCCAGCAGCTCCAGGGAGGATCAAGATACGCAGTATTTT. Its translation: CASSSREDQDTQYF.

The chain carries TRBV6-5 and TRBJ1-2; 7 nucleotides match TRBD1. CDR1 is MNHEY, CDR2 SVGAGI, per germline. The CDR3 has 14 residues. J was trimmed by 5 bases and V by 6 bases; bases with no gene match: 9. The CDR3 sequence: CASSPGTARYGYTF. CDR3 DNA: TGTGCCAGCAGCCCCGGGACAGCCAGATATGGCTACACCTTC.

The chain couples TRBV6-1 to TRBJ1-1, with D possibly being TRBD1 (5 bases). The CDR3 runs 13 residues. Germline loops: CDR1 MNHNS, CDR2 SASEGT. Trimming cost V 8 bases and J 1 base, with 11 bases left between them. The CDR3 loop is CASGTSENTEAFF. CDR3 bases: TGTGCCAGCGGGACCTCAGAGAACACTGAAGCTTTCTTT.

This chain uses TRBV15 with TRBJ2-7; 12 bases line up with TRBD2. Unmatched junction bases numbered 6, after V lost 1 base and J lost 5 bases. The CDR3 has 16 amino acids. CDR1 is LNHNV and CDR2 is YYDKDF in the germline V gene (reference sequence). Here the CDR3 DNA reads TGTGCCACCAGCAGAGCCGGACTAGCGGGGAATGACGAGCAGTACTTC. Translation gives CATSRAGLAGNDEQYF.

The rearrangement links TRBV10-3 to TRBJ1-5, with 10 bases that match TRBD1. The ends lost 6 bases at V and 1 base at J; junction bases unmatched: 3. The germline CDR1 and CDR2 sequences are ENHRY and SYGVKD. The CDR3 spans 15 residues. The CDR3 protein is CAISRDRGSNQPQHF. In nucleotides, the CDR3 is TGTGCCATCAGCCGGGACAGGGGAAGCAATCAGCCCCAGCATTTT.

The V and J genes are TRBV6-2 or TRBV6-3 and TRBJ2-2; a possible D gene is TRBD1 (6 bases). This CDR3 contains 14 residues. CDR1 and CDR2 from the germline V gene are MNHEY and SVGEGT. V was cut by 7 bases and J by 7 bases, with 16 bases left in between. The CDR3 protein is CASIVGQKSGELFF. In DNA, the CDR3 is TGTGCCAGCATAGTCGGACAGAAGAGCGGGGAGCTGTTTTTT.

In this sample, this clonotype turned up a few times. The gene calls are TRBV28 and TRBJ2-7, with 7 positions matching TRBD1. Germline V CDR1 and CDR2: MDHEN, SYDVKM. The V and J ends lost 2 bases and 3 bases, in that order; junction bases with no gene match: 16. The CDR3 covers 18 residues. The CDR3 coding sequence is TGTGCCAGCAGTTTACTGGGCAGGGGGTCCAGGCTCGGCTACGAGCAGTACTTC. Translation gives CASSLLGRGSRLGYEQYF.

This clonotype was seen more than once but under ten times. This chain links TRBV7-9 with TRBJ2-7, with D hard to call. The CDR3 covers 16 residues. Germline lookup yields CDR1 SEHNR and CDR2 FQNEAQ (reference sequence). Deletions cut 5 bases from V and 3 bases from J, with 20 bases between. CDR3 in DNA: TGTGCCAGCAGCCCTTCAACAGCCTCAACATACTACGAGCAGTACTTC. It translates to CASSPSTASTYYEQYF.

This clonotype has only a few counts. The gene calls are TRBV6-6 and TRBJ2-7, with unresolved D. Germline CDR1 is MNHNY and CDR2 is SVGAGI (reference sequence). CDR3 length: 15 amino acids. The V end was cut by 2 bases, the J end by 0 bases, with 11 bases between. CDR3 DNA: TGTGCCAGCAGTTACAGAGCAGCCCTCTCCTACGAGCAGTACTTC. It specifies CASSYRAALSYEQYF.

The chain joins TRBV7-8 to TRBJ1-1; TRBD1 matches at 7 bases. The V segment lost 1 base and the J segment 0 bases; nucleotides outside the gene matches: 8. The CDR3 sequence is 17 residues long. In germline, CDR1 is SGHVS, CDR2 FQNEAQ. The CDR3 loop reads CASSLEGTEYVNTEAFF. CDR3 DNA: TGTGCCAGCAGCTTAGAGGGGACAGAATATGTGAACACTGAAGCTTTCTTT.

This chain joins TRBV7-8 and TRBJ1-2, with unresolved D. Germline-derived CDR1 and CDR2 are SGHVS and FQNEAQ. V was cut by 4 bases and J by 5 bases, with 11 bases left in between. The CDR3 has 13 amino acids. This CDR3 reads CASSSNLDYGYTF. The CDR3 DNA is TGTGCCAGCAGCTCAAACTTGGATTATGGCTACACCTTC.

This clonotype was seen a few times. The V and J genes are TRBV20-1 and TRBJ2-2, with D perhaps matching TRBD1 or TRBD2 (6 bases each). The germline V gene encodes CDR1 DFQATT and CDR2 SNEGSKA (reference sequence). The CDR3 sequence is 14 residues long. Deletions cut 1 base from V and 5 bases from J, with 11 bases between. The CDR3 spells CSARGGAETGELFF. CDR3 nucleotide sequence: TGCAGTGCTAGAGGGGGGGCCGAAACCGGGGAGCTGTTTTTT.

This clonotype was detected a few times. The chain joins TRBV14 to TRBJ2-7; TRBD1 matches 7 bases. Germline V gene lookup returns CDR1 SGHDN and CDR2 FVKESK. V shed 0 bases, J shed 3 bases, and the junction held 8 bases outside the gene matches. CDR3 length: 16 residues. CDR3 sequence reads: CASSQDYEAGGYEQYF. The CDR3, as DNA: TGTGCCAGCAGCCAAGATTACGAGGCAGGGGGCTACGAGCAGTACTTC.

V and J are TRBV7-8 and TRBJ1-1; maybe TRBD1 (5 bases). Trimming pared 1 base from V and 0 bases from J, leaving 12 bases between. CDR3 size: 16 residues. The germline CDR1 and CDR2 sequences are SGHVS and FQNEAQ. This chain's CDR3 is CASSLVRGVMNTEAFF. CDR3 DNA: TGTGCCAGCAGCTTAGTCCGGGGGGTGATGAACACTGAAGCTTTCTTT. The whole variable domain, filled in from reference TRBV7-8 and TRBJ1-1, reads GAGVSQSPRYKVAKRGQDVALRCDPISGHVSLFWYQQALGQGPEFLTYFQNEAQLDKSGLPSDRFFAERPEGSVSTLKIQRTQQEDSAVYLCASSLVRGVMNTEAFFGQGTRLTVV.

The chain joins TRBV10-3 to TRBJ1-1, with D unclear. This CDR3 has 15 amino acids. The germline V gene has CDR1 ENHRY and CDR2 SYGVKD. V was pared by 4 bases and J by 4 bases, with 16 bases between. CDR3 region: CAISGSEGWPTEAFF. The CDR3 coding sequence is TGTGCCATCAGTGGATCCGAAGGGTGGCCCACTGAAGCTTTCTTT.

V and J are TRBV7-2 and TRBJ1-1; a weak D match, TRBD1 (6 bases). Deletions cut 7 bases from V and 4 bases from J, with 16 bases between. Germline loops: CDR1 SGHTA, CDR2 FQGNSA. The CDR3 spans 14 residues. CDR3 protein: CASTFENRATEAFF. CDR3 nucleotide sequence: TGTGCCAGCACTTTCGAAAACAGGGCCACTGAAGCTTTCTTT.

The rearrangement links TRBV13 to TRBJ2-1, with TRBD2 identical over 7 bases. The V segment lost 3 bases and the J segment 5 bases; nucleotides outside the gene matches: 7. There are 15 residues in the CDR3. The V gene's germline CDR1 is PRHDT and CDR2 FYEKMQ (reference sequence). CDR3 nucleotide sequence: TGTGCCAGCAGCTTGCTAGCGGAGGGACACAATGAGCAGTTCTTC. Its translation is CASSLLAEGHNEQFF.

This clonotype occurred a few times. The V gene is TRBV9, the J gene TRBJ2-3; 8 bases are shared with TRBD2. V shed 4 bases, J shed 2 bases, and the junction held 6 bases outside the gene matches. The length of the CDR3 is 15 residues. CDR1 is SGDLS, CDR2 YYNGEE, per germline. The CDR3 loop reads CASSPRGEFTDTQYF. The CDR3 DNA is TGTGCCAGCAGCCCGCGGGGGGAATTCACAGATACGCAGTATTTT.

This clonotype was observed a few times. J is TRBJ2-1 and V is TRBV13; D remains ambiguous. CDR1 is PRHDT and CDR2 is FYEKMQ in the germline V gene (reference sequence). The CDR3 extends over 13 amino acids. V lost 5 bases and J lost 5, with 10 bases in between. The DNA for the CDR3 is TGTGCCAGCAGCCCTGGCCGTAACAATGAGCAGTTCTTC. It codes for CASSPGRNNEQFF. The full variable domain, its missing parts supplied by reference TRBV13 and TRBJ2-1, is AAGVIQSPRHLIKEKRETATLKCYPIPRHDTVYWYQQGPGQDPQFLISFYEKMQSDKGSIPDRFSAQQFSDYHSELNMSSLELGDSALYFCASSPGRNNEQFFGPGTRLTVL.

V usage is TRBV5-6 and J usage is TRBJ2-7; a weak D match, TRBD1 (5 bases). The CDR3 has 13 residues. The V gene lost 2 bases and the J gene lost 5 bases, with 11 bases spanning the gap. Germline CDR1 reads SGHDT; CDR2 reads YYEEEE. The CDR3, as DNA: TGTGCCAGCAGCTTCAGGGATTGGCACGAGCAGTACTTC. Translation gives CASSFRDWHEQYF.

This rearrangement joins TRBV29-1 to TRBJ1-4, with D unresolved. V dropped 7 bases and J dropped 0 bases, with 3 bases sitting between them. The CDR3 sequence is 11 residues long. The germline CDR1 and CDR2 sequences are SQVTM and ANQGSEA. CDR3 nucleotides: TGCAGCGGGGCAACTAATGAAAAACTGTTTTTT. Residues: CSGATNEKLFF.